The 22 T cell receptor beta chains reported below all come from one sample, sequenced in a study of cytomegalovirus exposure and HLA in healthy donors. 60 Vbeta and 13 Jbeta primers were used in PCR. TCRdb keeps only in-frame clones here, not all; method: immunoSEQ multiplex PCR. The sample has 90,000 to 150,000 clones; less than 75% are singletons. Sample: PBMCs. All receptors derive from a woman in her thirties or forties in good health and CMV-seronegative.

This clone was seen more than once but under ten times. The V and J genes are TRBV19 and TRBJ1-1; no firm D call. V lost 0 bases to trimming and J lost 1 base, with 15 bases between them. There are 17 residues in the CDR3. Germline CDR1 is LNHDA and CDR2 is SQIVND (reference sequence). The CDR3 sequence is CASSIDQVGHRNTEAFF. The CDR3 DNA reads as TGTGCCAGTAGTATAGATCAAGTTGGGCACCGGAACACTGAAGCTTTCTTT. Combining the CDR3 with reference TRBV19 and TRBJ1-1 gives the whole variable domain DGGITQSPKYLFRKEGQNVTLSCEQNLNHDAMYWYRQDPGQGLRLIYYSQIVNDFQKGDIAEGYSVSREKKESFPLTVTSAQKNPTAFYLCASSIDQVGHRNTEAFFGQGTRLTVV.

J is TRBJ1-3 and V is TRBV25-1, with a tentative D call TRBD1 (5 bases). This CDR3 spans 15 amino acids. Germline V gene sequence: CDR1 MGHDK, CDR2 SYGVNS. Trimming removed 3 bases at V and 1 base at J, with 10 bases between. Here the CDR3 reads CASSENPGSGNTIYF. The CDR3 DNA follows: TGTGCCAGCAGTGAGAATCCAGGGTCTGGAAACACCATATATTTT.

The chain links TRBV6-1 to TRBJ1-5, with D possibly TRBD1 on 5 matching bases. Per the germline V gene, CDR1 is MNHNS and CDR2 is SASEGT. The CDR3 spans 14 residues. V was cut by 6 bases and J by 0 bases, with 9 bases left in between. CDR3 nucleotides: TGTGCCAGCAGCCCAGGGCTTAGCAATCAGCCCCAGCATTTT. Amino acids: CASSPGLSNQPQHF.

The rearrangement joins TRBV5-1 to TRBJ2-5; 7 bases match TRBD2. Germline CDR1 is SGHRS and CDR2 is YFSETQ. The CDR3 consists of 16 residues. The trim removed 0 bases at V and 3 bases at J, leaving 8 bases unmatched. The CDR3 protein is CASSLAKASGKETQYF. CDR3 coding DNA: TGCGCCAGCAGCTTGGCCAAGGCTAGCGGAAAAGAGACCCAGTACTTC.

In its sample, this clone was seen once. V usage is TRBV7-9 and J usage is TRBJ1-2; D is uncertain. Germline V gene sequence: CDR1 SEHNR, CDR2 FQNEAQ (reference sequence). The CDR3 runs to 14 residues. V lost 5 bases and J lost 8, with 18 bases in between. The CDR3 DNA follows: TGTGCCAGCAGCCCCCAAGCGGATAGGGCCGGCTACACCTTC. This translates into CASSPQADRAGYTF.

This clone was observed a handful of times. The chain links TRBV11-2 to TRBJ2-3, with 7 bases aligning to TRBD2. The junction had 9 bases not matched to a gene; V was cut back by 4 bases and J by 2 bases. This CDR3 has 16 amino acids. Germline V gene sequence: CDR1 SGHAT, CDR2 FQNNGV. The DNA for the CDR3 is TGTGCCAGCAGCTCCATCGCGGGGGAACTCACAGATACGCAGTATTTT. Translated: CASSSIAGELTDTQYF.

The gene calls are TRBV19 and TRBJ2-6; D perhaps matches TRBD2 (6 bases). Germline lookup yields CDR1 LNHDA and CDR2 SQIVND (reference sequence). Trimming left V 5 bases short and J 3 bases short, with 8 bases between. The CDR3 length is 14 residues. The CDR3 DNA sequence: TGTGCCAGTAGTTCGGGAGATGGGGCCAACGTCCTGACTTTC. Amino acids: CASSSGDGANVLTF. Supplemented by reference TRBV19 and TRBJ2-6, the full variable domain reads DGGITQSPKYLFRKEGQNVTLSCEQNLNHDAMYWYRQDPGQGLRLIYYSQIVNDFQKGDIAEGYSVSREKKESFPLTVTSAQKNPTAFYLCASSSGDGANVLTFGAGSRLTVL.

The chain links TRBV29-1 to TRBJ1-1; D may be TRBD1 (6 bases). The V end lost 7 bases, the J end lost 0 bases, and 12 bases lay between the germline ends. The CDR3 has 13 residues. Germline assignment: CDR1 SQVTM and CDR2 ANQGSEA. In nucleotides, the CDR3 is TGCAGCGCCGGTCAGGGGCTGAACACTGAAGCTTTCTTT. It encodes CSAGQGLNTEAFF. The complete variable domain, with remaining parts taken from reference TRBV29-1 and TRBJ1-1, reads SAVISQKPSRDICQRGTSLTIQCQVDSQVTMMFWYRQQPGQSLTLIATANQGSEATYESGFVIDKFPISRPNLTFSTLTVSNMSPEDSSIYLCSAGQGLNTEAFFGQGTRLTVV.

The chain has TRBV5-1 and TRBJ2-2; D may be TRBD1 (6 bases). CDR1 and CDR2 from the germline V gene are SGHRS and YFSETQ. Trimming removed 1 base from V and 6 bases from J, with 10 bases in between. The CDR3 is 14 residues long. CDR3 sequence (DNA): TGCGCCAGCAGCTTGACAGGGCATCCCGGGGAGCTGTTTTTT. Amino acid sequence: CASSLTGHPGELFF.

This sequence joins TRBV2 and TRBJ1-5; 11 nucleotides match TRBD1. The V and J ends lost 6 bases and 5 bases, in that order; junction bases with no gene match: 6. Per the germline V gene, CDR1 is SNHLY and CDR2 is FYNNEI. The CDR3 totals 15 residues. DNA of the CDR3: TGTGCCAGCAGCTGGACAGGGGGCGCCGATCAGCCCCAGCATTTT. Its translation is CASSWTGGADQPQHF.

The chain is built from TRBV19 and TRBJ2-5; 8 bases map to TRBD2. The closer fit of TRBJ2-7 to the DNA end suggests the J call may be wrong. Germline V lookup: CDR1 LNHDA, CDR2 SQIVND (reference sequence). The CDR3 is 13 amino acids. CDR3 in amino acids: CASSFGTSYEQYF. The CDR3 DNA sequence: TGTGCCAGTAGTTTCGGGACTAGCTACGAGCAGTACTTC.

This sequence joins TRBV18 and TRBJ1-2; D is perhaps TRBD1 (6 bases). Germline assignment: CDR1 KGHSH and CDR2 LQKENI. This CDR3 has 15 residues. V was cut by 2 bases and J by 7 bases, with 17 bases left in between. The CDR3 protein is CASSPGPGVVGGYTF. CDR3 in DNA: TGTGCCAGCTCACCAGGTCCAGGGGTAGTAGGTGGCTACACCTTC.

This rearrangement joins TRBV28 to TRBJ2-7, with TRBD2 identical over 13 bases. CDR1 is MDHEN and CDR2 is SYDVKM in the germline V gene. The CDR3 length is 18 residues. With V trimmed by 3 bases and J by 3 bases, 11 bases remained unmatched. The CDR3 is CASSFISTGLAGNYEQYF. In DNA, the CDR3 is TGTGCCAGCAGTTTCATTTCTACGGGACTAGCGGGAAACTACGAGCAGTACTTC.

The genes are TRBV2 and TRBJ2-3; TRBD2 might be the D (7 bases). Germline CDR1 SNHLY, CDR2 FYNNEI. The CDR3 runs to 14 residues. V lost 7 bases and J lost 9, with 20 bases in between. CDR3 in amino acids: CASNGGGQQPTQYF. The CDR3 DNA follows: TGTGCCAGCAATGGCGGGGGCCAACAACCGACGCAGTATTTT.

The chain has TRBV19 and TRBJ2-1; D ambiguous. Trimming removed 3 bases from V and 9 bases from J, with 15 bases in between. Germline CDR1 is LNHDA and CDR2 is SQIVND (reference sequence). The length of the CDR3 is 14 residues. The CDR3: CASSIDPITGEQFF. The CDR3 DNA is TGTGCCAGTAGTATTGACCCAATTACGGGTGAGCAGTTCTTC.

This clone has just a few counts. The genes are TRBV19 and TRBJ2-7; 10 bases are a match to TRBD1. J gave up 6 bases and V 5 bases, and 13 bases lay outside the gene matches. CDR1 and CDR2 (germline): LNHDA, SQIVND (reference sequence). This CDR3 comprises 16 residues. The CDR3 nucleotides read TGTGCCAGTAGTGGTCGGTGGACAGGGGGTCCCTCCGAGCAGTACTTC. This gives the protein CASSGRWTGGPSEQYF.

The chain has TRBV10-3 and TRBJ2-1, with TRBD2 identical over 8 bases. This CDR3 is built from 14 residues. The V segment lost 4 bases and the J segment 13 bases; nucleotides outside the gene matches: 12. Germline V gene sequence: CDR1 ENHRY, CDR2 SYGVKD. The CDR3 coding sequence is TGTGCCATCAGTGTAGCGGGGCTACGATCGGAACAGTTCTTC. Translating it yields CAISVAGLRSEQFF.

The chain uses TRBV21-1 and TRBJ2-7; the table's D gene call, TRBD1, was not cross checked with the DNA. TRBV21-1 corresponds to a pseudogene. The CDR3 is made up of 14 amino acids. Here the CDR3 reads CASSKARRDYEQYF. The CDR3 DNA is TGTGCCAGCAGCAAAGCGCGCAGGGACTACGAGCAGTACTTC.

The genes are TRBV18 and TRBJ1-2; D is ambiguous. The ends were cut back, 4 bases at V and 4 bases at J, with 19 bases in the middle. Germline CDR1 and CDR2: KGHSH and LQKENI. The CDR3 totals 16 residues. The DNA of the CDR3 is TGTGCCAGCTCACTCCCTCGAGGAGGGAGCTTCTATGGCTACACCTTC. Translating gives CASSLPRGGSFYGYTF.

This chain connects TRBV4-3 to TRBJ2-3, with 8 bases matching TRBD2. CDR3 size: 15 residues. Trimming cost V 5 bases and J 1 base; bases outside gene matches: 5. Germline V gene sequence: CDR1 LGHNA, CDR2 YSLEER. CDR3 in DNA: TGCGCCAGCAGCTCTGAAGCGGGAGGCACAGATACGCAGTATTTT. Translation: CASSSEAGGTDTQYF.

The chain employs TRBV5-1 and TRBJ2-7; 11 nucleotides match TRBD1. Germline V gene lookup returns CDR1 SGHRS and CDR2 YFSETQ. J lost 7 bases, V lost 4 bases, and 10 bases had no gene match. CDR3 length equals 15 residues. CDR3 sequence reads: CASSSTGTGGEEQYF. CDR3 sequence (DNA): TGCGCCAGCAGCAGCACCGGGACAGGGGGGGAGGAGCAGTACTTC.

This rearrangement joins TRBV18 to TRBJ2-3, with D maybe TRBD1 (8 bases). The germline V gene has CDR1 KGHSH and CDR2 LQKENI. The CDR3 runs to 17 residues. V lost 0 bases and J lost 4, with 17 bases in between. The CDR3 protein is CASSPPHRGGWADTQYF. DNA for the CDR3: TGTGCCAGCTCACCACCCCACAGGGGGGGGTGGGCAGATACGCAGTATTTT.